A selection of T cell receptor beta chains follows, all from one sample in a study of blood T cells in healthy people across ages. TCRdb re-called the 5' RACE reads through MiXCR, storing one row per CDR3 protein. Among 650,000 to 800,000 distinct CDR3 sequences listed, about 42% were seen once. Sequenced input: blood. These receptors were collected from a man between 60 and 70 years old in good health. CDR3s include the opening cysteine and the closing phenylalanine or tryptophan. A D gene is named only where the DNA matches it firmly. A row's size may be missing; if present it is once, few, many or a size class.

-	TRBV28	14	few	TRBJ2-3	TGTGCCAGCAGCCGACCAGGTTGGGCAGATACGCAGTATTTT	CASSRPGWADTQYF
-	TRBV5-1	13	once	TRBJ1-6	TGCGCCAGCAGCGGTTTGGATAATTCACCCCTCCACTTT	CASSGLDNSPLHF
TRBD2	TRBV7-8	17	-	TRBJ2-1	TGTGCCAGCAGCTTGCTACCCGGGACTAGCATACGCAATGAGCAGTTCTTC	CASSLLPGTSIRNEQFF
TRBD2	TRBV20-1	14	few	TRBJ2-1	TGCAGTGCCATACTAGCGGGGGGAAGGAATGAGCAGTTCTTC	CSAILAGGRNEQFF
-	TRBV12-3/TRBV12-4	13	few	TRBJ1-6	TGTGCCAGCAGTGCCAGGAGCAATTCACCCCTCCACTTT	CASSARSNSPLHF
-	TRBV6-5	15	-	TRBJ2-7	TGTGCCAGCAGTATCGCCGGGGGTTTCGCCTACGAGCAGTACTTC	CASSIAGGFAYEQYF
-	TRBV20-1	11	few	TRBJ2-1	TGCAGTGCTCCCAGGGGGAGGGAGCAGTTCTTC	CSAPRGREQFF
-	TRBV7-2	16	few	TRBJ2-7	TGTGCCAGCAGCCGAACGTCTGGCGGGGACTCCTACGAGCAGTACTTC	CASSRTSGGDSYEQYF
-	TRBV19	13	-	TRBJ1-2	TGTGCCAGTAGAAGGGGAGGGAGCTATGGCTACACCTTC	CASRRGGSYGYTF
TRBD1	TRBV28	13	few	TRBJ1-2	TGTGCCAGCAGTTTGACAGGGGGAGTTGGCTACACCTTC	CASSLTGGVGYTF
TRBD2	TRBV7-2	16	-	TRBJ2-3	TGTGCCAGCAGCCTACAGCGGGGGGCGTTCGTAGATACGCAGTATTTT	CASSLQRGAFVDTQYF
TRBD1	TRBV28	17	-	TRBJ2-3	TGTGCCAGCAGTTTAGGGGGACAGGGGGGGATCACAGATACGCAGTATTTT	CASSLGGQGGITDTQYF
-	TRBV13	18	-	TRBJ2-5	TGTGCCAACAGCTTAAAGGTCCCCATTACAGGGAGGAAAGAGACCCAGTACTTC	CANSLKVPITGRKETQYF
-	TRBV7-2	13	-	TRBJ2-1	TGTGCCAGCACCATGACAGTATGCAATGAGCAGTTCTTC	CASTMTVCNEQFF
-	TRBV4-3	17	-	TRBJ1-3	TGCGCCAGCAGCCAATCCACCCGACAGGCTGGGGGAAACACCGTATATTTT	CASSQSTRQAGGNTVYF
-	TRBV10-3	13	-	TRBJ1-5	TGTGCCATCAGTGAACTGGGGTCTCAGCCCCAGCATTTT	CAISELGSQPQHF
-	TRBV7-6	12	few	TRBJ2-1	TGTGCCAGCAGCGTAAGCAGCAATGAGCAGTTCTTC	CASSVSSNEQFF
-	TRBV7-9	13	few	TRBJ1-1	TGTGCCAGCAGCTCTCCCCTGAACACTGAAGCTTTCTTT	CASSSPLNTEAFF
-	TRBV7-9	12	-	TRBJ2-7	TGTGCCAGCAGCCATGAGGGGGGCGAGCAGTACTTC	CASSHEGGEQYF
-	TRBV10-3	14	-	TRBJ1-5	TGTGCCATCAGCACGGACCTTAGCAATCAGCCCCAGCATTTT	CAISTDLSNQPQHF
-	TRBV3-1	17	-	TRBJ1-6	TGTGCCAGCAGCCAAGATTGGTTCCGGTCGGTAAATTCACCCCTCCACTTT	CASSQDWFRSVNSPLHF
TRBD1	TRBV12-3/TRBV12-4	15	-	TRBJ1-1	TGTGCCAGCAGTTCCGCGGGACAGGGTGGCACTGAAGCTTTCTTT	CASSSAGQGGTEAFF
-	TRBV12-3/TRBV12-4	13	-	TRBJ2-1	TGTGCCAGCCGAAAAATACAGGGTCATGAGCAGTTCTTC	CASRKIQGHEQFF
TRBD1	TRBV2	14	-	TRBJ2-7	TGTGCCAGCAAGCCCGACAGGGTAGTCTACGAGCAGTACTTC	CASKPDRVVYEQYF
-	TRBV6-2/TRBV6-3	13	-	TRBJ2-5	TGTGCCAGCAGGCGCAGGGGTACAGAGACCCAGTACTTC	CASRRRGTETQYF
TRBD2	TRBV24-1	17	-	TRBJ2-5	TGTGCCACCAGTGATGGAAGTAGCGGGGGATTCGGAGAGGCCCAGTACTTC	CATSDGSSGGFGEAQYF
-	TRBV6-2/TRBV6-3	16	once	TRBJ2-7	TGTGCCAGCACCCTCAGGCCCCAGACAGATTCCTACGAGCAGTACTTC	CASTLRPQTDSYEQYF
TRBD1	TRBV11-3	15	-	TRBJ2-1	TGTGCCAGCAGCTCAAGAAAAACAGGGGGACGGGAGCAGTTCTTC	CASSSRKTGGREQFF
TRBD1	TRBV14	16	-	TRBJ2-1	TGTGCCAGCAGCCAAGATCTAACAGGGGGCTACAATGAGCAGTTCTTC	CASSQDLTGGYNEQFF
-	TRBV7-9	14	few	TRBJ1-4	TGTGCCAGCAGTCACGCGGCAGACTTCGAAAAACTGTTTTTT	CASSHAADFEKLFF
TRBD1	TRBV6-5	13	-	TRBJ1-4	TGTGCCAGCAGTGACAGGGTGGGCGAAAAACTGTTTTTT	CASSDRVGEKLFF
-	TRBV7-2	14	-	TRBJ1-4	TGTGCCAGCAGCTCTAGGAGGAATCTTGAAAAACTGTTTTTT	CASSSRRNLEKLFF
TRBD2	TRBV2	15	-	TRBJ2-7	TGTGCCAGCACCGGCGGGCGGGAGGCTTACAATGAGCAGTACTTC	CASTGGREAYNEQYF
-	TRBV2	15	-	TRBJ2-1	TGTGCCAGCAGGGCGGGACGGATGAACGACAATGAGCAGTTCTTC	CASRAGRMNDNEQFF
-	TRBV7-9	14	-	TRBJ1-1	TGTGCCAGCAGCTTAGAAGGGTTCAACACTGAAGCTTTCTTT	CASSLEGFNTEAFF
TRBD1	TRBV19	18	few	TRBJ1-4	TGTGCCAGTAGTATAGTCCGCGGGGGGACAGGTGCTAATGAAAAACTGTTTTTT	CASSIVRGGTGANEKLFF
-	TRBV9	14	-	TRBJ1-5	TGTGCCAGCAGCGAGGAGGGGAACAATCAGCCCCAGCATTTT	CASSEEGNNQPQHF
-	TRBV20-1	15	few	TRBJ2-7	TGCAGTGCTAGAGATTCGACAGGCCCCTCCTACGAGCAGTACTTC	CSARDSTGPSYEQYF
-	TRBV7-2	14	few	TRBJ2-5	TGTGCCAGCAGCTTTCAGGGAGTACAAGAGACCCAGTACTTC	CASSFQGVQETQYF
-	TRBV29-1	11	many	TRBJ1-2	TGCAGTCTCGGGGGATCTTATGGCTACACCTTC	CSLGGSYGYTF
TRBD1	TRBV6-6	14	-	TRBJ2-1	TGTGCCAGCACTGCCGGGACAGTTAACAATGAGCAGTTCTTC	CASTAGTVNNEQFF
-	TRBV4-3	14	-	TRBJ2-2	TGCGCCAGCAGCCAAACTACCGGGACCAGGCAGCTGTTTTTT	CASSQTTGTRQLFF
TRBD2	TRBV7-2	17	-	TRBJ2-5	TGTGCCAGCAGCTTAGGACTAGCGGGTGGGAGCCAAGAGACCCAGTACTTC	CASSLGLAGGSQETQYF
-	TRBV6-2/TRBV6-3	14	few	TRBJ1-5	TGTGCCAGCAGGTCGGGGGGGGGCAATCAGCCCCAGCATTTT	CASRSGGGNQPQHF
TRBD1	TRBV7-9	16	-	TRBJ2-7	TGTGCCAGCAGCCCGGCAGTGGACAGGTTTACCTACGAGCAGTACTTC	CASSPAVDRFTYEQYF
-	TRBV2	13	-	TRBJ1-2	TGTGCCAGCAGCGCCGGAGGGAGCTATGGCTACACCTTC	CASSAGGSYGYTF
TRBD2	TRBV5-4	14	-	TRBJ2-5	TGTGCCCCAGACGCGGGGGGGCATCAAGAGACCCAGTACTTC	CAPDAGGHQETQYF
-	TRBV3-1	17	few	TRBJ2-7	TGTGCCAGCAGCCGCCTGGCTAGCCGAAGAAGCTCCTACGAGCAGTACTTC	CASSRLASRRSSYEQYF
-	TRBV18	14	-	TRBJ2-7	TGTGCCAGCTCACCGGCAGGGTTCCGCTACGAGCAGTACTTC	CASSPAGFRYEQYF
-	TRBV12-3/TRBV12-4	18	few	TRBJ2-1	TGTGCCAGCAGTTTGATGGGCCGACTTCTTAGCTCCTACAATGAGCAGTTCTTC	CASSLMGRLLSSYNEQFF
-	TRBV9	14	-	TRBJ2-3	TGTGCCAACAGCGTGGACAAGCACACAGATACGCAGTATTTT	CANSVDKHTDTQYF
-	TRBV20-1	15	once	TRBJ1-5	TGCAGTGCTAGAGATTCAGGGGCGGGCAATCAGCCCCAGCATTTT	CSARDSGAGNQPQHF
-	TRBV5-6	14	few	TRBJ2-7	TGTGCCAGCAGCTTGGTGGCGAGCTCCTACGAGCAGTACTTC	CASSLVASSYEQYF
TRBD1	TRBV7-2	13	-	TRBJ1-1	TGTGCCAGCAGCTCCCGACAGGGCACTGAAGCTTTCTTT	CASSSRQGTEAFF